The rows below give T cell receptor beta chains drawn from one sample of a study of response to subunit inactivated influenza vaccine. Each CDR3 protein gets one entry after TCRdb re-called the RT-PCR reads with MiXCR. Of 400,000 to 550,000 distinct CDR3 sequences in the sample, less than 30% were seen once. The specimen was CD4+ T cells sorted from PBMCs, collected roughly 5 days after vaccination. The source of these receptors is a middle-aged man who received an inactivated influenza vaccine. The CDR3 runs from the conserved cysteine through the conserved F or W. Each record gives: V gene, J gene, clone size, D gene, CDR3 length, CDR3 protein, CDR3 DNA. D genes are given only for firm matches. The size field is filled for only some rows; it gives once, few, many or a size class.

V gene: TRBV28
J gene: TRBJ2-7
clone size: few
D gene: TRBD2
CDR3 length: 19
CDR3 protein: CASSLWIARTSGTGHEQYF
CDR3 DNA: TGTGCCAGCAGTTTATGGATTGCGAGGACTAGCGGGACTGGCCACGAGCAGTACTTC

V gene: TRBV5-6
J gene: TRBJ2-1
clone size: .
D gene: TRBD2
CDR3 length: 15
CDR3 protein: CASSPEPSGANEQFF
CDR3 DNA: TGTGCCAGCAGCCCGGAGCCTAGCGGGGCGAATGAGCAGTTCTTC

V gene: TRBV7-2
J gene: TRBJ2-1
clone size: few
D gene: TRBD2
CDR3 length: 21
CDR3 protein: CASSLPTGTSGSEPPNSEQFF
CDR3 DNA: TGTGCCAGCAGTTTACCGACCGGGACTAGCGGGAGCGAACCTCCTAACAGTGAGCAGTTCTTC

V gene: TRBV24-1
J gene: TRBJ2-6
clone size: .
D gene: TRBD1
CDR3 length: 19
CDR3 protein: CAPCHRGNKPSSGANVLTF
CDR3 DNA: TGTGCCCCATGTCACAGGGGGAACAAACCAAGCTCTGGGGCCAACGTCCTGACTTTC

V gene: TRBV7-8
J gene: TRBJ2-1
clone size: few
D gene: TRBD1
CDR3 length: 14
CDR3 protein: CASSQSTGANEQFF
CDR3 DNA: TGTGCCAGCAGCCAGTCGACAGGGGCGAATGAGCAGTTCTTC

V gene: TRBV7-8
J gene: TRBJ2-3
clone size: .
D gene: .
CDR3 length: 17
CDR3 protein: CASSLLTMTASTDTQYF
CDR3 DNA: TGTGCCAGCAGCTTATTGACGATGACTGCTAGCACAGATACGCAGTATTTT

V gene: TRBV7-2
J gene: TRBJ2-1
clone size: few
D gene: TRBD2
CDR3 length: 16
CDR3 protein: CASSAAGTSNFNEQFF
CDR3 DNA: TGTGCCAGCAGCGCCGCCGGGACTAGTAATTTCAATGAGCAGTTCTTC

V gene: TRBV5-1
J gene: TRBJ2-2
clone size: .
D gene: .
CDR3 length: 16
CDR3 protein: CASSLGGLTLTGELFF
CDR3 DNA: TGCGCCAGCAGCTTGGGCGGGCTCACTCTCACCGGGGAGCTGTTTTTT

V gene: TRBV18
J gene: TRBJ2-5
clone size: .
D gene: .
CDR3 length: 14
CDR3 protein: CASSPEGWFETQYF
CDR3 DNA: TGTGCCAGCTCACCAGAGGGGTGGTTCGAGACCCAGTACTTC

V gene: TRBV20-1
J gene: TRBJ2-1
clone size: .
D gene: TRBD2
CDR3 length: 17
CDR3 protein: CSASAFQGLAGDNEQFF
CDR3 DNA: TGCAGTGCTAGTGCCTTTCAAGGACTAGCGGGCGACAATGAGCAGTTCTTC

V gene: TRBV4-2
J gene: TRBJ1-6
clone size: .
D gene: .
CDR3 length: 22
CDR3 protein: CASSQRGGRGGPPSSYNSPLHF
CDR3 DNA: TGTGCCAGCAGCCAACGGGGCGGGCGCGGGGGCCCCCCAAGCTCCTATAATTCACCCCTCCACTTT

V gene: TRBV5-5
J gene: TRBJ1-4
clone size: .
D gene: TRBD1
CDR3 length: 15
CDR3 protein: CASRRQGATNEKLFF
CDR3 DNA: TGTGCCAGCAGGAGACAGGGGGCAACTAATGAAAAACTGTTTTTT

V gene: TRBV12-5
J gene: TRBJ2-3
clone size: .
D gene: .
CDR3 length: 13
CDR3 protein: CASGLTGLDTQYF
CDR3 DNA: TGTGCTAGTGGTTTGACAGGACTTGATACGCAGTATTTT